This TCR beta chain is from a study of blood T cell repertoires in COVID-19. TCRdb's copy holds only in-frame clones and misses some; the assay was immunoSEQ multiplex PCR. The sample has hundreds of thousands of clones, nearly 90% seen once. The sequence derives from a woman aged 30 to 39 with COVID-19, enrolled during active disease. The specimen was peripheral blood.

The CDR3 here is CASSRTGGYPNTEAFF. The CDR3 DNA reads TGCGCCAGCAGCCGGACAGGGGGGTATCCGAACACTGAAGCTTTCTTT. The chain couples TRBV5-1 to TRBJ1-1; TRBD1 aligns across 10 bases. The CDR3 length is 16 residues. Germline V gene lookup returns CDR1 SGHRS and CDR2 YFSETQ. The junction had 7 bases not matched to a gene; V was cut back by 4 bases and J by 1 base. Full variable domain (remainder filled in from reference TRBV5-1 and TRBJ1-1): KAGVTQTPRYLIKTRGQQVTLSCSPISGHRSVSWYQQTPGQGLQFLFEYFSETQRNKGNFPGRFSGRQFSNSRSEMNVSTLELGDSALYLCASSRTGGYPNTEAFFGQGTRLTVV.